A single TCR beta chain is shown here with its context. Its antigen is not known. The entry originates in a study of T cells in Graves' hyperthyroidism and ophthalmopathy. Overall study findings and caveats: Researchers found most expanded thyroid clonotypes above 0.001 in blood as well.

The V gene's germline CDR1 is LGHDT and CDR2 YNNKEL (reference sequence). The CDR3 length is 17 residues. Between the trimmed V and J ends, which lost 8 bases and 9 bases, there was a span of 29 bases. The investigators amplified TCR beta CDR3 regions from RNA transcripts. The HTBI primer set drove a first-round RT-PCR of the TCR CDR3. TCRdb independently ran MiXCR on the multiplex PCR reads; one entry per CDR3 protein. Altogether approximately 260,000 distinct CDR3 sequences are present, roughly 15% being singletons, with the ten largest covering 30% to 35%. Sample: blood. This chain uses TRBV3-1 with TRBJ2-1; D tentatively reads TRBD1 or TRBD2 (5 bases each). This receptor was taken from a woman in her forties or fifties with Graves' hyperthyroidism that later progressed to Graves' ophthalmopathy. The CDR3 DNA sequence: TGTGCCAGCGGCTCCTACCCCCCTAGCCGGGCGAGGGGTGAGCAGTTCTTC. Encoded protein: CASGSYPPSRARGEQFF.